This TCR beta chain appears in the sequencing data of a study of OX40 agonist ivuxolimab in advanced cancers. Study-wide context: Ivuxolimab was a fully human IgG2 agonistic monoclonal antibody targeting the costimulatory receptor OX40 (CD134). Intravenous ivuxolimab was administered to patients every 2 weeks at six dose levels: 0.01, 0.1, 0.3, 1.5, 3 and 10 mg/kg. Among the approximately 50 dose-escalation patients, approximately 20 had hepatocellular carcinoma, approximately 15 melanoma, 9 renal cell carcinoma and 9 head and neck cancer. In the dose-escalation cohort, 70% to 85% of patients were male, and the mean age was around 60 years, with a range of roughly 20 to 80. Prior anti-PD-1, anti-PD-L1 or anti-CTLA-4 therapy was permitted, and checkpoint inhibitors had been received by about 44% of dose-escalation patients. Partial responses occurred in three dose-escalation patients: two with cutaneous melanoma and one with hepatocellular carcinoma. The purpose of peripheral TCRbeta sequencing was to test whether ivuxolimab changed TCR sequence diversity and led to clonal T-cell expansion. The monotherapy dose-escalation portion (N = 52 patients) of the phase I ivuxolimab trial is reported in the paper. What the research found in general, with its limitations: In the 0.1-3.0 mg/kg groups, partial responders had among the lowest normalized peripheral clonal expansion, particularly in CD8+ T cells. Low levels of normalized T-cell clonal expansion were also seen in some patients who did not respond. After ivuxolimab, CD8+ T cells had more expanded clones than CD4+ T cells on average. At doses from 0.1 to 3.0 mg/kg, clonal expansion was seen in both CD4+ and CD8+ blood T cells between baseline and week 6. Which antigens the clonally expanded peripheral T cells were specific for was not determined.

The CDR3 holds 13 amino acids from the cysteine to the phenylalanine. Only the CDR3 part of the read is kept: 39 bases, read in frame from the first base. According to the germline V gene, CDR1 reads MNHEY and CDR2 reads SVGAGI. Trimming costs V 5 bases and J 3 bases, and their ends lie 11 bases apart. Turning to this clone: No antigen is known for it. No base quality information exists; no much larger clone differs at one position.

To sequence the TCRbeta CDR3 region, genomic DNA was isolated from the sorted cells. TCRbeta CDR3 regions were sequenced using the immunoSEQ Assay. In TCRdb, the immuneACCESS table is reduced to in-frame sequences with V and J assigned. These tables do not hold every clone; where another copy was compared, an unresolved V gene accounts for under half, and the others remain unexplained. This sample holds about 72,000 clones; about 88% were observed only once. The ten largest clonotypes hold more than 9.5% of the sample. Patients with autoimmune disease history or receiving systemic immunosuppression were excluded from the trial. Peripheral blood for TCR sequencing was drawn from every dose cohort at baseline, at cycle 4 day 1 and at cycle 7 day 1. The samples were drawn from a first-in-human, open-label, multicenter phase I dose-escalation trial of ivuxolimab. Adults with locally advanced or metastatic head and neck squamous cell, hepatocellular, melanoma or renal cell carcinoma were enrolled in the trial. Before TCR sequencing, CD4+ T cells and CD8+ T cells were sorted from peripheral blood as separate populations.

Sample: CD4+ or CD8+ T cells sorted from blood, taken in a trial of the OX40 agonist ivuxolimab. This receptor was identified in an adult with an advanced solid tumor such as melanoma, head and neck, liver or kidney cancer. The chain is assembled from TRBV6-5 and TRBJ2-7; TRBD2 is a weak D gene call, 5 bases matching. The DNA is TGTGCCAGCAGTGAGGGTCCGAGCTACGAGCAGTACTTC. This is translated as CASSEGPSYEQYF.